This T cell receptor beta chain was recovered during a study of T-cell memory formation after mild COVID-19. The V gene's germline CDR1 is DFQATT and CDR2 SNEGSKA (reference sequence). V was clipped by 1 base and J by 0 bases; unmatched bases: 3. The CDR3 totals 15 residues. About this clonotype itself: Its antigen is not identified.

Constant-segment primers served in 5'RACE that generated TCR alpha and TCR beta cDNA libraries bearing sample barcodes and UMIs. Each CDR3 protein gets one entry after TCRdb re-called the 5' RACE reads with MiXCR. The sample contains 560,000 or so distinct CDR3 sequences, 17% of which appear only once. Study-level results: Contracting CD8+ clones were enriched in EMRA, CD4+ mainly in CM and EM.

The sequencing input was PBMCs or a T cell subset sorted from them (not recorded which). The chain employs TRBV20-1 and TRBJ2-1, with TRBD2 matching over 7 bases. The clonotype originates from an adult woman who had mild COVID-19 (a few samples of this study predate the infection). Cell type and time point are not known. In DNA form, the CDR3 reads TGCAGTGCTAGAGGCCGCGGGAGCTCCTACAATGAGCAGTTCTTC. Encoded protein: CSARGRGSSYNEQFF.